This T cell receptor (beta chain) was sequenced for a study of shared clonotypes between healthy human individuals. V was shortened by 0 bases and J by 5 bases, with 5 bases between the two germline ends. The CDR3 sequence is 12 residues long. The germline V gene has CDR1 KGHSY and CDR2 FQNENV. Profiling relied on immunoSEQ multiplex PCR, and the TCRdb table lists in-frame clones only, not all of them. The sample shows about 680,000 clones, less than 80% of them seen only once. The sample comprised memory CD4+ T cells sorted from blood. Stated subset: CD45RA-negative fraction. The receptor was isolated from a woman younger than 45 in good health. This chain links TRBV16 with TRBJ2-7; D uncertain. The CDR3, as DNA: TGTGCCAGCAGCCAATCTGCCGACGAGCAGTACTTC. Its translation is CASSQSADEQYF.